This TCR beta chain was captured by sequencing in a study of blood T cell repertoires in COVID-19. Sequencing was performed with immunoSEQ multiplex PCR; in TCRdb, only in-frame clones are kept and a portion is missing. There are about 250,000 clones in the sample; 75% to 85% occur only once, and more than 4.5% lies in the top ten. The CDR3 runs to 11 residues. Trimming took off 2 bases at V and 5 bases at J, with 4 bases between the two ends. In germline, CDR1 is SGHDT, CDR2 YYEEEE. The sequence was collected from a man aged 50-59 years with active or convalescent COVID-19. The specimen was peripheral blood. The chain is built from TRBV5-6 and TRBJ2-5, with D hard to call. The CDR3 sequence: CASSFSETQYF. The CDR3 DNA reads TGTGCCAGCAGCTTCTCGGAGACCCAGTACTTC.